This is a list of T cell receptor beta chains from one sample in a study of blood T cell repertoires in COVID-19. Assay: immunoSEQ multiplex PCR; the TCRdb copy retains only in-frame clones and omits some. The data contain under 250,000 clones, around 84% of them singletons. What was sequenced was peripheral blood. All receptors come from an older woman who had recovered from COVID-19. The CDR3 runs from the conserved cysteine through the conserved F or W. D genes are given only for firm matches. Clone size is given for some rows only: seen once, a few or many times, or a class if the clone is expanded.

j_gene	d_gene	abundance	v_gene	CDR3nt	CDR3aa
TRBJ1-3	.	.	TRBV6-5	TGTGCCAGCAGTCCGTGGACAGTCTCTGGAAACACCATATATTTT	CASSPWTVSGNTIYF
TRBJ1-2	.	.	TRBV30	TGTGCCACTGATAGGAGTTTTTATGGCTACACCTTC	CATDRSFYGYTF
TRBJ1-2	.	.	TRBV30	TGTGCCTGGAGTGTCGGGCAGGGGTCCAACTATGGCTACACCTTC	CAWSVGQGSNYGYTF
TRBJ2-1	TRBD1	.	TRBV6-5	TGTGCCAGCCTCTCGAAAGGGGGCTTGGGTAATGAGCAGTTCTTC	CASLSKGGLGNEQFF
TRBJ1-4	.	.	TRBV2	TGTGCCAGCACTGGAGGGACCGAGATCACTAATGAAAAACTGTTTTTT	CASTGGTEITNEKLFF
TRBJ1-1	.	.	TRBV27	TGTGCCAGCAGTTTAGCCGGTGAAGCTTTCTTT	CASSLAGEAFF
TRBJ2-2	.	once	TRBV11-3	TGTGCCAGCAGCCCCCCCGGGGGGCGCACCGGGGAGCTGTTTTTT	CASSPPGGRTGELFF
TRBJ1-2	TRBD1	.	TRBV19	TGTGCCAGTAGTTCACGGGACAGGGGGCACTATGGCTACACCTTC	CASSSRDRGHYGYTF
TRBJ1-2	.	.	TRBV5-6	TGTGCCAGCAGCCCACAGGGAGTCTATGGCTACACCTTC	CASSPQGVYGYTF
TRBJ1-4	.	.	TRBV3-1/TRBV3-2	TGTGCCAGCAGCAACCGGGACATTTCTAATGAAAAACTGTTTTTT	CASSNRDISNEKLFF
TRBJ2-3	TRBD2	once	TRBV5-4	TGTGCCAGCAGCCCTCCCGGGCGCGGGGGAGTCACAGATACGCAGTATTTT	CASSPPGRGGVTDTQYF
TRBJ1-2	.	.	TRBV5-1	TGCGCCAGCAGCTTGGACAGGAGCTATGGCTACACCTTC	CASSLDRSYGYTF
TRBJ2-3	.	.	TRBV13	TGTGCCAGCAGCCGTGGCACAGATACGCAGTATTTT	CASSRGTDTQYF
TRBJ2-2	.	few	TRBV3-1/TRBV3-2	TGTGCCAGCAGCCCAGGCCACGCCGGGGAGCTGTTTTTT	CASSPGHAGELFF
TRBJ2-3	TRBD1	.	TRBV19	TGTGCCAGTAGGGACAGGGGGCGGACAGATACGCAGTATTTT	CASRDRGRTDTQYF
TRBJ2-1	TRBD2	.	TRBV19	TGTGCCAGTAGTATGGGACTAGCAGCCTACAATGAGCAGTTCTTC	CASSMGLAAYNEQFF
TRBJ2-5	.	.	TRBV9	TGTGCCAGCAGCGGGCGGGGCTCAACCCTGGAGACCCAGTACTTC	CASSGRGSTLETQYF
TRBJ2-2	TRBD2	.	TRBV9	TGTGCCAGCAGCGTAGATATGCTAGCGGGAAACACCGGGGAGCTGTTTTTT	CASSVDMLAGNTGELFF
TRBJ1-5	.	.	TRBV6-2/TRBV6-3	TGTGCCAGCAGTTATGGGGGCGCGGGCAATCAGCCCCAGCATTTT	CASSYGGAGNQPQHF
TRBJ1-6	TRBD1	.	TRBV3-1/TRBV3-2	TGTGCCAGCAGCCAATCGACAGGGATTGCCCTCCACTTT	CASSQSTGIALHF
TRBJ2-1	.	.	TRBV2	TGTGCCAGCAGTAGAATGGGCGGGGACAATGAGCAGTTCTTC	CASSRMGGDNEQFF
TRBJ2-3	.	.	TRBV7-9	TGTGCCAGCAGCTTACAGGGCCCCACAGATACGCAGTATTTT	CASSLQGPTDTQYF
TRBJ1-3	TRBD1	.	TRBV3-1/TRBV3-2	TGTGCCAGCAGCCGACAGGGGGCGGGAAACACCATATATTTT	CASSRQGAGNTIYF
TRBJ2-7	.	once	TRBV2	TGTGCCAGCAGCCGCGACACAACCTACGAGCAGTACTTC	CASSRDTTYEQYF
TRBJ1-5	TRBD1	.	TRBV9	TGTGCCAGCAGCCCGGATGTGACAGGGAGGCTTGGGGGCAATCAGCCCCAGCATTTT	CASSPDVTGRLGGNQPQHF
TRBJ1-2	.	.	TRBV18	TGTGCCAGCTCGCGCGGGTATGGCTACACCTTC	CASSRGYGYTF
TRBJ2-4	.	once	TRBV11-2	TGTGCCAGCAGCTTATCTGCGAGCCTAGCCAAAAACATTCAGTACTTC	CASSLSASLAKNIQYF
TRBJ1-2	.	.	TRBV6-5	TGTGCCAGCAGTTCAGGCATTGCTAACTATGGCTACACCTTC	CASSSGIANYGYTF
TRBJ2-3	.	.	TRBV27	TGTGCCAGCAGTTTAAGACAGCCCGCGAACTCCGATACGCAGTATTTT	CASSLRQPANSDTQYF
TRBJ1-5	.	.	TRBV21-1	TGTGCCGTCCCCTGGGGGGAGCCCCAGCATTTT	CAVPWGEPQHF
TRBJ1-5	TRBD1	.	TRBV5-5	TGTGCCAGCAGCACCCGGGACAGGGGACAGCCCCAGCATTTT	CASSTRDRGQPQHF
TRBJ2-4	TRBD2	.	TRBV4-1	TGCGCCAGCAGCCAAGAAGGCGGGGGGCCGCTTGGGGCCAAAAACATTCAGTACTTC	CASSQEGGGPLGAKNIQYF
TRBJ2-1	TRBD2	.	TRBV12-5	TGTGCTAGTGGCCCGACTAGCGGGGGGCCCTGGGAGCAGTTCTTC	CASGPTSGGPWEQFF
TRBJ2-1	TRBD2	.	TRBV10-3	TGTGCCATCAGGACTAGCGGGGACTCCTACAATGAGCAGTTCTTC	CAIRTSGDSYNEQFF
TRBJ1-1	.	.	TRBV25-1	TGTGCCAGCAGATCTTTCTCGAACACTGAAGCTTTCTTT	CASRSFSNTEAFF
TRBJ2-3	.	few	TRBV2	TGTGCCAGCAGTACGGGTCTCACAGATACGCAGTATTTT	CASSTGLTDTQYF
TRBJ2-7	.	.	TRBV6-5	TGTGCCAGCAGAGCCGGTGGGCGAGGGTCCTACGAGCAGTACTTC	CASRAGGRGSYEQYF
TRBJ1-6	.	.	TRBV21-1	TGTGCCAGCAGCCCGAGAACGGCGGACAGGGGTGGTTCACCCCTCCACTTT	CASSPRTADRGGSPLHF
TRBJ1-1	.	.	TRBV11-1	TGTGCCAGCAGCTCGACCGGGGGGAGCGCTTTCTTT	CASSSTGGSAFF
TRBJ1-2	TRBD1	.	TRBV4-1	TGCGCCAGCAGCCCTGGGACGACAGGGACATCCTATGGCTACACCTTC	CASSPGTTGTSYGYTF
TRBJ1-2	.	.	TRBV5-4	TGTGCCAGCAGCTTGCCCGGGACACCTGACTATGGCTACACCTTC	CASSLPGTPDYGYTF
TRBJ2-5	.	.	TRBV6-5	TGTGCCAGCAGTCCGGGACTCCGGCAGGCAGAGACCCAGTACTTC	CASSPGLRQAETQYF
TRBJ2-3	TRBD1	.	TRBV11-3	TGTGCCAGCAGCAAGGACAGGGCCACAGATACGCAGTATTTT	CASSKDRATDTQYF
TRBJ1-6	.	.	TRBV3-1/TRBV3-2	TGTGCCAGCAGCCAGGAGAATTCACCCCTCCACTTT	CASSQENSPLHF
TRBJ2-5	TRBD1	.	TRBV5-1	TGCGCCAGCAGCTTGGGAGGGACAGGGGCCGCCAAGACCCAGTACTTC	CASSLGGTGAAKTQYF